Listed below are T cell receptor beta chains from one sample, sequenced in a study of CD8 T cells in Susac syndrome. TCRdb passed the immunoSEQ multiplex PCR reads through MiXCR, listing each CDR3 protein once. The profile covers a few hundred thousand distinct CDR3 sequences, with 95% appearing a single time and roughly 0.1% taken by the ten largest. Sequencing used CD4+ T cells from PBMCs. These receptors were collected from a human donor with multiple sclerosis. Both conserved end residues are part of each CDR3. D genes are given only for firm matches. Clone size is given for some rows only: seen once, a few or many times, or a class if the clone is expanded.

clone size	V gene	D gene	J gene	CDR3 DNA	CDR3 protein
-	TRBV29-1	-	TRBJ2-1	TGCAGCGTTGCAAATCCTCTACGTAGTGAGCAGTTCTTC	CSVANPLRSEQFF
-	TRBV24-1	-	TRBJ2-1	TGTGCCACCAGTGATGGCCGGGGGCGGTACAATGAGCAGTTCTTC	CATSDGRGRYNEQFF
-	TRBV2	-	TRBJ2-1	TGTGCCAGCAAAGATTACAATGAGCAGTTCTTC	CASKDYNEQFF
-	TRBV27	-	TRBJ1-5	TGTGCCAGCAGTTTAATGTGGAATCAGCCCCAGCATTTT	CASSLMWNQPQHF
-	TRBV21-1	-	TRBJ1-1	TGTGCCAGCAGCACCCCATTGTGGACAGGGACTGAAGCTTTCTTT	CASSTPLWTGTEAFF
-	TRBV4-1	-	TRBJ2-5	TGCGCCAGCAGCCAAGTCTTCGGGGTGGAGACCCAGTACTTC	CASSQVFGVETQYF
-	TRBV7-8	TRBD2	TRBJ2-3	TGTGCCAGCAGCTTCCCCTCCTTGACTAGCGGGAGGGCACTGCAGTATTTT	CASSFPSLTSGRALQYF
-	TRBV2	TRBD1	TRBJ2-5	TGTGCCAGCAAGGTGGGACAGGGCGAAGAGACCCAGTACTTC	CASKVGQGEETQYF
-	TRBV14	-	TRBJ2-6	TGTGCCAGCAGCCAACTCTCGACAGCCTCTGGGGCCAACGTCCTGACTTTC	CASSQLSTASGANVLTF
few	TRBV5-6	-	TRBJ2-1	TGTGCCAGCAGCTTGCTCGGCGATGAGCAGTTCTTC	CASSLLGDEQFF
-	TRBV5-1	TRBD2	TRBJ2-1	TGCGCCTCAAATGAGGCTAGCGGCTCCTACAATGAGCAGTTCTTC	CASNEASGSYNEQFF
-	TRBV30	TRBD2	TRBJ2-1	TGTGCTGTTCTAGCGGGAGAAAGCAATGAGCAGTTCTTC	CAVLAGESNEQFF
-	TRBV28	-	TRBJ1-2	TGTGCCAGCAGTCTTGGCTTTTTTGGTAACTATGGCTACACCTTC	CASSLGFFGNYGYTF
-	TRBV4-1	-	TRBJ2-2	TGCGCCAGCAGCCAAGATAGACAGTTCGCCGGGGAGCTGTTTTTT	CASSQDRQFAGELFF
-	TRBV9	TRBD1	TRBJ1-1	TGTGCCAGCAGCGTAGTAGGACAGGGGACATCTTCTGAAGCTTTCTTT	CASSVVGQGTSSEAFF
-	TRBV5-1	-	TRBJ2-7	TGCGCCAGCAGCTTGGAGCTGGGACGTCACGAGCAGTACTTC	CASSLELGRHEQYF
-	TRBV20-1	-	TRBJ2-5	TGCAGTGCTAGTAAGGCGGGGCGGGAAGAGACCCAGTACTTC	CSASKAGREETQYF
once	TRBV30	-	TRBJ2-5	TGTGCCTGGAGTCCAGGAGAGACCCAGTACTTC	CAWSPGETQYF
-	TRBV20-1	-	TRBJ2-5	TGCAGTGCACAGGGCCACCTGGAGACCCAGTACTTC	CSAQGHLETQYF
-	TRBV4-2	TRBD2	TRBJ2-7	TGTGCCAGCAGCCAAGAACTAGCGGGGGGGTCCTACGAGCAGTACTTC	CASSQELAGGSYEQYF
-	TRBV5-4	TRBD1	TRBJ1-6	TGTGCCAGCAGTTCAAACGGACAGGGGTTCTGGAATTCACCCCTCCACTTT	CASSSNGQGFWNSPLHF
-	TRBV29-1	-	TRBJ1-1	TGCAGCGTTGTTGGGGCTGAAGCTTTCTTT	CSVVGAEAFF
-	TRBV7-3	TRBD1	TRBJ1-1	TGTGCCAGCAGCTTAACCGGGGACAGGGGGTTCGGCACTGAAGCTTTCTTT	CASSLTGDRGFGTEAFF
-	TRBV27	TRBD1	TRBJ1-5	TGTGCCAGCAGTTCCGGACAGGCCCAACATTTT	CASSSGQAQHF
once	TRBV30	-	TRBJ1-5	TGTGCCTGGAGTAGGGCAGGTTATCAGCCCCAGCATTTT	CAWSRAGYQPQHF
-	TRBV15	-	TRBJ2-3	TGTGCCACCAGCAGAGGTACAGATACGCAGTATTTT	CATSRGTDTQYF
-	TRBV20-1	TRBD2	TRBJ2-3	TGCAGTGCAGACGGCGTGGGGGGGGGCACAGATACGCAGTATTTT	CSADGVGGGTDTQYF
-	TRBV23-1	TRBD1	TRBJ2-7	TGCGCCCGCCCAGGTCCAGGGGGCTCCTACGAGCAGTACTTC	CARPGPGGSYEQYF
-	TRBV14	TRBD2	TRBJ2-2	TGTGCCAGCAGCCAAGATCAGAGACTAGCGCGGCCCGGGGAGCTGTTTTTT	CASSQDQRLARPGELFF
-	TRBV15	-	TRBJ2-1	TGTGCCGCCGGGCAGGGTTCGAGCTCCTACAATGAGCAGTTCTTC	CAAGQGSSSYNEQFF
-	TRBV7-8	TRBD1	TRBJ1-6	TGTGCCAGCAGCAAACAGGGGGATAATTCACCCCTCCACTTT	CASSKQGDNSPLHF
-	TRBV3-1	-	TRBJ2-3	TGTGCCAGCAGCCAAGAAGTTTGGGTAGATACGCAGTATTTT	CASSQEVWVDTQYF
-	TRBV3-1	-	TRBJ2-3	TGTGCCAGCAGCCAGGTTTACAACAACCCCAGGGGCACAGATACGCAGTATTTT	CASSQVYNNPRGTDTQYF
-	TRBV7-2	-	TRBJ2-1	TGTGCCAGCACTCAAGGGACTTCGGGGGCCCGCAATGAGCAGTTCTTC	CASTQGTSGARNEQFF
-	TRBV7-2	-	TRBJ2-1	TGTGCCAGCAGTCGCAGGTTCGGCTCCTACAATGAGCAGTTCTTC	CASSRRFGSYNEQFF
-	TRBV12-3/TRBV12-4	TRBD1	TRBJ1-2	TGTGCCAGCATTATGACAGGGGGCGACTATGGCTACACCTTC	CASIMTGGDYGYTF
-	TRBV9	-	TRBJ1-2	TGTGCCAGCAGCGTAGCTCTTACAGGGATTGGCTACACCTTC	CASSVALTGIGYTF
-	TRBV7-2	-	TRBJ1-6	TGTGCCAGCAGCTTAGGACCGGCAAGTTCACCCCTCCACTTT	CASSLGPASSPLHF
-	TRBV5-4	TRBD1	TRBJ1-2	TGTGCCAGCAGCTTGGTGGGACAGGGCTATGGCTACACCTTC	CASSLVGQGYGYTF
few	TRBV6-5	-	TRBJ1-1	TGTGCCAGCAGTTTAGTTCGAGTGACTGAAGCTTTCTTT	CASSLVRVTEAFF
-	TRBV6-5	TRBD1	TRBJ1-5	TGTGCCAGCACCGGGCAGGGGGGCCGGCCCCAGCATTTT	CASTGQGGRPQHF
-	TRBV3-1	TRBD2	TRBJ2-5	TGTGCCAGCAGCCAAGATGATGGCCGAGGGAGGGGTAGAGAGACCCAGTACTTC	CASSQDDGRGRGRETQYF
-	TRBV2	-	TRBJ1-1	TGTGCCAGCAGATCGTGGGCCGCGTTTCCAGCTTTCTTT	CASRSWAAFPAFF
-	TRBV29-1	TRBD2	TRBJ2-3	TGCAGCGTTGAAGATCCAGCGGGAGTTGCAGATACGCAGTATTTT	CSVEDPAGVADTQYF
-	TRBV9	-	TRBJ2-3	TGTGCCAGCAGCGTAGTGGCCGCTTACACAGATACGCAGTATTTT	CASSVVAAYTDTQYF
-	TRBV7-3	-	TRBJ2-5	TGTGCCAGCAGCCCCTGGGAAGAGACCCAGTACTTC	CASSPWEETQYF
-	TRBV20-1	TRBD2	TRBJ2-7	TGCAGTGCTAGAGGGGAGGCTAGCGGGAGGTCCTACGAGCAGTACTTC	CSARGEASGRSYEQYF